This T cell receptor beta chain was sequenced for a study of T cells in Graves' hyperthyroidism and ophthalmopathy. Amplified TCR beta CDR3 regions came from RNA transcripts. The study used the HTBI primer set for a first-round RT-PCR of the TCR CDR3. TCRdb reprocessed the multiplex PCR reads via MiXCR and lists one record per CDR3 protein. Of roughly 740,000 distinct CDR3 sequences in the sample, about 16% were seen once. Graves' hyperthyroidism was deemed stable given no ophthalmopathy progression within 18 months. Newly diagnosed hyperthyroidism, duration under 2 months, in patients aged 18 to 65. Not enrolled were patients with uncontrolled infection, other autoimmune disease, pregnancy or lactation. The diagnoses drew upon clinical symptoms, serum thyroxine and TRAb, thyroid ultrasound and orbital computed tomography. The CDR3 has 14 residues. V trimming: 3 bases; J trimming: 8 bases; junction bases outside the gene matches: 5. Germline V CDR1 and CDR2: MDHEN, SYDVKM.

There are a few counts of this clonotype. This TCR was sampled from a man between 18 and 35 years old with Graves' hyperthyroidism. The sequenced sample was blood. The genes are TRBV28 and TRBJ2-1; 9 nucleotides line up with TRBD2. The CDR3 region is CASSLLAGLDEQFF. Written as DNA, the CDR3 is TGTGCCAGCAGTTTGCTAGCGGGATTAGATGAGCAGTTCTTC.